This T cell receptor (beta chain) was identified in a study of shared clonotypes between healthy human individuals. Study findings and constraints: Sharing across four donors was seen in around 5.1% of naive CD4 clonotypes.

Naive CD8 isolation took CD45RO-negative cells positively selected for CCR7 and excluded terminally differentiated effector memory CD45RA+ cells. A word on this clone: Its target is unknown.

This table comes from immunoSEQ multiplex PCR, and its TCRdb copy is limited to in-frame clones, with some not included. Here the sample spans approximately 2,000,000 clones, 80% to 95% being singletons. This CDR3 has 16 residues. CDR1 and CDR2 from the germline V gene are SGHDT and YYEEEE. After removal of 0 bases from V and 3 bases from J, the junction contained 8 bases not matched to a gene. The clonotype comes from a man younger than 30 in good health. Some clones in this sample may be carry-over from other donors' samples. The material sequenced was naive CD8+ T cells from PBMCs. V is TRBV5-6 and J is TRBJ2-7; TRBD2 matches 8 bases. The CDR3: CASSLGTAGAFYEQYF. The CDR3 nucleotides are TGTGCCAGCAGCTTGGGTACAGCGGGAGCTTTCTACGAGCAGTACTTC.